The 29 T cell receptor beta chains below come from one sample, sequenced in a study of blood T cell repertoires in COVID-19 (dated by TCRdb to 2018 to 2020). The receptor library was made with the immunoSEQ multiplex PCR assay. The clones in this table, taken by TCRdb from immuneACCESS, are in-frame only. Not every clone is retained; where verified, under half of the shortfall comes from an unresolved V gene, and the cause of the rest is unknown. Recorded for this sample are roughly 200,000 clones; approximately 88% of them occurred a single time. The leading ten clones occupy about 6.7% of the sample. The specimen sequenced was peripheral blood. The source is a woman in her forties with COVID-19, enrolled during active disease.

J is TRBJ1-2 and V is TRBV5-1; the D gene is possibly TRBD1 (6 bases). This CDR3 has 13 amino acids. Deletions cut 4 bases from V and 6 bases from J, with 13 bases between. The V gene's germline CDR1 is SGHRS and CDR2 YFSETQ. The CDR3 region is CASSPGTIDGYTF. DNA of the CDR3: TGCGCCAGCAGCCCCGGGACAATTGATGGCTACACCTTC.

The chain employs TRBV9 and TRBJ2-5; 12 positions agree with TRBD2. Germline values: CDR1 SGDLS, CDR2 YYNGEE. This CDR3 spans 18 amino acids. The V segment lost 0 bases and the J segment 5 bases; nucleotides outside the gene matches: 11. CDR3 sequence (DNA): TGTGCCAGCAGCGTAGTGCCTAGCGGGAGGGATGCGGGTGAGACCCAGTACTTC. It specifies CASSVVPSGRDAGETQYF.

The V and J genes are TRBV19 and TRBJ2-7, with TRBD1 identical over 7 bases. CDR3 size: 11 residues. After removal of 10 bases from V and 6 bases from J, the junction contained 6 bases not matched to a gene. Germline V gene lookup returns CDR1 LNHDA and CDR2 SQIVND (reference sequence). CDR3 loop: CATRQGTEQYF. The CDR3 DNA reads TGTGCCACCCGACAGGGCACCGAGCAGTACTTC.

The rearrangement links TRBV2 to TRBJ1-2; D might be TRBD1 (6 bases). Germline CDR1 and CDR2: SNHLY and FYNNEI. V gave up 6 bases and J gave up 7 bases, with 15 bases separating them. The CDR3 is made up of 13 amino acids. The CDR3 DNA reads TGTGCCAGCAGGCAGTACAGGGAGAGTGGCTACACCTTC. This gives the protein CASRQYRESGYTF.

The chain joins TRBV28 to TRBJ1-2; TRBD1 agrees at 7 bases. The CDR3 is 15 residues long. V dropped 5 bases and J dropped 3; count of bases not matched to a gene: 9. Germline V lookup: CDR1 MDHEN, CDR2 SYDVKM. CDR3: CASSRQGGVDYGYTF. The DNA of the CDR3 is TGTGCCAGCAGTCGACAGGGAGGCGTTGACTATGGCTACACCTTC.

V usage is TRBV27 and J usage is TRBJ1-2; D unresolved. The germline V and J ends were trimmed by 5 bases and 2 bases, with 12 bases remaining between them. Germline V gene data show CDR1 as MNHEY and CDR2 as SMNVEV (reference sequence). The CDR3 contains 14 residues. In DNA form, the CDR3 reads TGTGCCAGCAGTCCCCTGGGCATAAACTATGGCTACACCTTC. Amino acids: CASSPLGINYGYTF.

In this sample, this clone turned up many times. This chain connects TRBV6-5 to TRBJ1-2, with D hard to call. Germline CDR1 MNHEY, CDR2 SVGAGI. V was pared by 6 bases and J by 5 bases, with 13 bases between. The length of the CDR3 is 13 residues. The CDR3 loop reads CASSDGDQYGYTF. The CDR3, as DNA: TGTGCCAGCAGCGACGGAGACCAATATGGCTACACCTTC.

This clone was seen a few times. V is TRBV27 and J is TRBJ1-5, with D uncertain. V gave up 8 bases and J gave up 0 bases, with 11 bases separating them. The germline V gene encodes CDR1 MNHEY and CDR2 SMNVEV (reference sequence). This CDR3 is 14 amino acids long. The CDR3 DNA is TGTGCCAGCTTAGCGGTCGTTAGCAATCAGCCCCAGCATTTT. Amino acids: CASLAVVSNQPQHF.

The CDR3 coding sequence is TGTGCCAGCAGTTTTTCGGGGGCCAACGTCCTGACTTTC. Its translation is CASSFSGANVLTF. The chain joins TRBV27 to TRBJ2-6; unclear D gene. CDR3 length: 13 residues. V was shortened by 3 bases and J by 4 bases, with 4 bases between the two germline ends. The germline CDR1 and CDR2 sequences are MNHEY and SMNVEV (reference sequence).

The chain carries TRBV6-2 or TRBV6-3 and TRBJ1-5; 10 bases are a match to TRBD1. V lost 6 bases to trimming and J lost 3 bases; unmatched junction nucleotides: 2. CDR1 and CDR2 (germline): MNHEY, SVGEGT. The CDR3 length is 14 residues. CDR3 residues: CASSGTGANQPQHF. CDR3 sequence (DNA): TGTGCCAGCAGCGGGACAGGGGCCAATCAGCCCCAGCATTTT.

The V gene is TRBV4-2, the J gene TRBJ2-1, with TRBD2 matching 10 bases. V shed 4 bases and J 4 bases; nucleotides not matched to a gene: 7. The V gene's germline CDR1 is LGHNA and CDR2 YNFKEQ. This CDR3 is built from 16 residues. CDR3 sequence: CASSPQNSGGYNEQFF. The CDR3 DNA sequence: TGTGCCAGCAGCCCCCAGAATAGCGGGGGGTACAATGAGCAGTTCTTC.

DNA for the CDR3: TGTGCCAGTAGTGCCGGAGTTGGGGGGGAAAAACTGTTTTTT. Amino acids: CASSAGVGGEKLFF. The rearrangement links TRBV19 to TRBJ1-4; D is perhaps TRBD1 (5 bases). V was trimmed by 5 bases and J by 8 bases, leaving 15 bases between them. CDR3 length equals 14 residues. Germline V CDR1 and CDR2: LNHDA, SQIVND (reference sequence).

The chain employs TRBV27 and TRBJ2-7, with TRBD2 matching 12 bases. Germline values: CDR1 MNHEY, CDR2 SMNVEV (reference sequence). The CDR3 is 15 residues long. J lost 7 bases, V lost 5 bases, and 9 bases had no gene match. The DNA for the CDR3 is TGTGCCAGCAGTCCGCTGACTAGCGGGAGAGGGGAGCAGTACTTC. Its translation is CASSPLTSGRGEQYF.

This chain joins TRBV19 and TRBJ1-5; 7 bases are a match to TRBD1. The J segment lost 3 bases and the V segment lost 6 bases, leaving 11 bases of the junction unmatched. CDR1 is LNHDA and CDR2 is SQIVND in the germline V gene (reference sequence). The CDR3 is 16 amino acids. CDR3 loop: CASSLGHRGTNQPQHF. DNA of the CDR3: TGTGCCAGTAGCCTAGGCCACAGGGGCACCAATCAGCCCCAGCATTTT. Using reference TRBV19 and TRBJ1-5 for the parts outside the CDR3, the full variable domain is DGGITQSPKYLFRKEGQNVTLSCEQNLNHDAMYWYRQDPGQGLRLIYYSQIVNDFQKGDIAEGYSVSREKKESFPLTVTSAQKNPTAFYLCASSLGHRGTNQPQHFGDGTRLSIL.

Comments on this clone: Germline is not matched at one junction end, which may reflect a read error. V and J are TRBV12-5 and TRBJ2-3; 7 bases are a match to TRBD1. Germline-derived CDR1 and CDR2 are LGHNT and FRNRAP. This CDR3 spans 14 amino acids. CDR3 nucleotide sequence: TGTGCTAGTGGTTTGGGACAGGGCACAGATACGCAATATTTT. Translation: CASGLGQGTDTQYF.

This chain uses TRBV12-3 or TRBV12-4 with TRBJ1-1; weak D call: TRBD1 (5 bases). Trimming took off 2 bases at V and 7 bases at J, with 8 bases between the two ends. CDR3 length: 12 residues. CDR3 sequence reads: CASSLLGLEAFF. As DNA, the CDR3 is TGTGCCAGCAGTTTATTGGGGCTTGAAGCTTTCTTT.

This chain joins TRBV7-9 and TRBJ2-1; 12 positions match TRBD2. The CDR3 spans 16 residues. Per germline, CDR1 SEHNR and CDR2 FQNEAQ (reference sequence). With 5 bases clipped from V and 6 bases from J, the junction kept 8 bases outside the gene matches. In DNA form, the CDR3 reads TGTGCCAGCAGCCCGACTAGCGGGAGAGATTCCAATGAGCAGTTCTTC. It translates to CASSPTSGRDSNEQFF.

A word on this clone: Other DNA sequences in the sample encode the same CDR3. This chain links TRBV11-2 with TRBJ1-3; D gene unclear. This CDR3 spans 15 amino acids. From germline, CDR1 is SGHAT and CDR2 FQNNGV. With 1 base removed from V and 0 bases from J, the gap between germline ends came to 7 bases. This CDR3 reads CASSLGPSSGNTIYF. CDR3 sequence (DNA): TGTGCCAGCAGCTTAGGCCCTAGCTCTGGAAACACCATATATTTT.

The chain couples TRBV6-4 to TRBJ1-2; D is perhaps TRBD1 (5 bases). The CDR3 is 11 amino acids. CDR1 and CDR2 (germline): MRHNA, SNTAGT. V was shortened by 3 bases and J by 8 bases, with 7 bases between the two germline ends. The CDR3 bases are TGTGCCAGCAGTGAGGGGGGAGGCTACACCTTC. This gives the protein CASSEGGGYTF.

The rearrangement uses TRBV6-5 and TRBJ2-7; TRBD1 aligns across 11 bases. This CDR3 is 13 amino acids long. V shed 6 bases, J shed 5 bases, and the junction held 3 bases outside the gene matches. Germline assignment: CDR1 MNHEY and CDR2 SVGAGI. The CDR3 reads CASSRDRGDEQYF. CDR3 sequence (DNA): TGTGCCAGCAGCCGGGACAGGGGGGACGAGCAGTACTTC.

The J gene is TRBJ1-2, the V gene TRBV24-1; D unresolved. The CDR3 is made up of 12 amino acids. Between the trimmed V and J ends, which lost 4 bases and 3 bases, there was a span of 5 bases. Germline CDR1 reads KGHDR; CDR2 reads SFDVKD. The DNA of the CDR3 is TGTGCCACCAGTGACCTAGACTATGGCTACACCTTC. Translated: CATSDLDYGYTF.

The V and J genes are TRBV6-5 and TRBJ2-3; D call uncertain. The CDR3 runs to 14 residues. Germline-derived CDR1 and CDR2 are MNHEY and SVGAGI. Trimming removed 6 bases at V and 0 bases at J, with 10 bases between. CDR3 DNA sequence: TGTGCCAGCAGAATATTCTTTAGCACAGATACGCAGTATTTT. Protein sequence: CASRIFFSTDTQYF.

The chain combines TRBV14 with TRBJ1-3, with TRBD1 as a possible D gene (6 bases). Deletions cut 6 bases from V and 0 bases from J, with 15 bases between. CDR1 and CDR2 from the germline V gene are SGHDN and FVKESK. This CDR3 has 16 amino acids. CDR3 coding DNA: TGTGCCAGCAGGCCCACAGGGATTAGCTCTGGAAACACCATATATTTT. This sequence encodes CASRPTGISSGNTIYF.

This chain joins TRBV9 and TRBJ1-4; TRBD1 agrees at 11 bases. CDR3 size: 15 residues. Trimming at V came to 3 bases and at J to 11 bases, leaving 9 bases not matched to a gene. Germline CDR1 reads SGDLS; CDR2 reads YYNGEE. The CDR3 is CASSASGTGGQKLFF. In DNA, the CDR3 is TGTGCCAGCAGCGCCTCCGGGACAGGGGGGCAGAAACTGTTTTTT.

This clone was observed once. The gene calls are TRBV20-1 and TRBJ2-2; 9 nucleotides agree with TRBD2. With V trimmed by 3 bases and J by 5 bases, 7 bases remained unmatched. Germline values: CDR1 DFQATT, CDR2 SNEGSKA (reference sequence). The CDR3 has 15 amino acids. CDR3 nucleotide sequence: TGCAGTGCTAGTTTGCGGGAGGGGGATACCGGGGAGCTGTTTTTT. Its translation: CSASLREGDTGELFF.

The chain recombines TRBV6-5 with TRBJ2-1; 8 bases agree with TRBD1. The junction had 6 bases not matched to a gene; V was cut back by 6 bases and J by 8 bases. Germline-derived CDR1 and CDR2 are MNHEY and SVGAGI. The length of the CDR3 is 13 residues. The CDR3 reads CASSLTGADEQFF. The CDR3, as DNA: TGTGCCAGCAGCCTGACAGGGGCAGATGAGCAGTTCTTC.

The genes are TRBV28 and TRBJ2-7; 12 bases agree with TRBD1. CDR3 length: 14 amino acids. V lost 7 bases, J lost 5 bases, and 6 bases stayed unmatched. CDR1 MDHEN and CDR2 SYDVKM come from the germline V gene. The CDR3, as DNA: TGTGCCAGCACTGGGGACAGGGGGCTGAACGAGCAGTACTTC. This sequence encodes CASTGDRGLNEQYF. Based on the CDR3 plus reference TRBV28 and TRBJ2-7, the full variable domain is DVKVTQSSRYLVKRTGEKVFLECVQDMDHENMFWYRQDPGLGLRLIYFSYDVKMKEKGDIPEGYSVSREKKERFSLILESASTNQTSMYLCASTGDRGLNEQYFGPGTRLTVT.

The V gene is TRBV18, the J gene TRBJ1-2; 9 bases map to TRBD1. V shed 3 bases and J 2 bases; nucleotides not matched to a gene: 7. Germline V gene data show CDR1 as KGHSH and CDR2 as LQKENI. The CDR3 loop spans 16 amino acids. DNA for the CDR3: TGTGCCAGCTCACCCACCGGGACAGGGAAAAACTATGGCTACACCTTC. Protein: CASSPTGTGKNYGYTF.

In this sample, this clone turned up once. The chain employs TRBV7-9 and TRBJ2-3, with D possibly being TRBD2 (6 bases). Germline V gene data show CDR1 as SEHNR and CDR2 as FQNEAQ (reference sequence). V shed 6 bases and J shed 4 bases, with 23 bases lying between them. The CDR3 sequence is 17 residues long. The CDR3 sequence is CASRAAGGPYRADTQYF. DNA of the CDR3: TGTGCCAGCAGGGCTGCTGGAGGGCCATATCGCGCAGATACGCAGTATTTT.